A selection of T cell receptor beta chains follows, all from one sample in a study of blood T cell repertoires in COVID-19. Measured with immunoSEQ multiplex PCR; TCRdb has only the in-frame clones, and not every one. The table has approximately 350,000 clones, roughly 84% seen once; the top ten hold 2.5% to 3.5%. The sample consisted of PBMCs or T cells enriched from blood (not recorded which). The receptors were sampled from a woman younger than 45 who had recovered from COVID-19. Each CDR3 is given with its conserved first and last residue. Fields, in order: V gene, D gene, CDR3 length, clone size, J gene, CDR3 protein, CDR3 DNA. D genes are given only for firm matches. Size tells how often a clone was seen (once, few, many) or the class of an expanded clone, and some rows leave it out.

TRBV6-5	.	15	.	TRBJ1-3	CASSYSGVGRNTIYF	TGTGCCAGCAGTTACTCTGGGGTCGGGAGAAACACCATATATTTT
TRBV5-8	TRBD1	17	.	TRBJ2-7	CASSFTYTGTGSSEQYF	TGTGCCAGCAGCTTTACGTATACCGGGACAGGGAGTTCCGAGCAGTACTTC
TRBV18	.	13	.	TRBJ2-5	CASSLSSQETQYF	TGTGCCAGCTCACTTTCATCCCAAGAGACCCAGTACTTC
TRBV24-1	.	15	.	TRBJ1-4	CATSDPRGAGEKLFF	TGTGCCACCAGTGACCCCCGCGGGGCGGGTGAAAAACTGTTTTTT
TRBV5-1	TRBD1	14	.	TRBJ1-1	CASSTTGIGTEAFF	TGCGCCAGCAGCACGACAGGGATAGGTACTGAAGCTTTCTTT
TRBV4-1	TRBD1	16	.	TRBJ1-1	CASSQGWDRVLTGAFF	TGCGCCAGCAGCCAAGGGTGGGACAGGGTATTAACAGGTGCTTTCTTT
TRBV27	TRBD2	16	.	TRBJ2-4	CASSRFSGGLKNIQYF	TGTGCCAGCAGCCGTTTCAGCGGGGGGCTTAAAAACATTCAGTACTTC
TRBV28	.	13	.	TRBJ1-2	CASSFLGADGYTF	TGTGCCAGCAGTTTTTTGGGGGCAGATGGCTACACCTTC
TRBV6-5	TRBD1	15	.	TRBJ2-7	CASRKGQANSYEQYF	TGTGCCAGCAGAAAAGGACAGGCAAACTCCTACGAGCAGTACTTC
TRBV6-5	.	14	once	TRBJ1-1	CASRPGSGATEAFF	TGTGCCAGCAGGCCAGGTTCAGGGGCCACTGAAGCTTTCTTT
TRBV19	.	15	.	TRBJ1-1	CASSIGGSMNTEAFF	TGTGCCAGTAGTATAGGAGGCTCAATGAACACTGAAGCTTTCTTT
TRBV4-1	TRBD1	15	.	TRBJ2-1	CASSQDRTGGNEQFF	TGCGCCAGCAGCCAAGATCGGACAGGGGGCAATGAGCAGTTCTTC
TRBV27	.	14	.	TRBJ2-7	CASSTAGHTYEQYF	TGTGCCAGCAGCACCGCAGGGCACACCTACGAGCAGTACTTC
TRBV5-1	TRBD1	15	.	TRBJ2-1	CASSEPGTDLDEQFF	TGCGCCAGCAGCGAACCCGGGACAGACTTGGATGAGCAGTTCTTC
TRBV5-1	.	16	.	TRBJ2-1	CASSSPGHRSYNEQFF	TGCGCCAGCAGCTCTCCGGGACACCGATCCTACAATGAGCAGTTCTTC
TRBV5-5	.	17	.	TRBJ1-5	CASSSSYTGFWNQPQHF	TGTGCCAGCAGCTCCAGCTACACAGGGTTTTGGAATCAGCCCCAGCATTTT
TRBV19	.	15	.	TRBJ1-5	CASGSTGGGNQPQHF	TGTGCCAGTGGAAGCACGGGTGGGGGGAATCAGCCCCAGCATTTT
TRBV11-2	TRBD2	13	.	TRBJ2-2	CASRLAGGGELFF	TGTGCCAGCAGACTAGCGGGAGGGGGGGAGCTGTTTTTT
TRBV19	.	13	.	TRBJ2-3	CASSPSRVDTQYF	TGTGCCAGTAGTCCTTCACGCGTGGATACGCAGTATTTT
TRBV5-6	.	15	once	TRBJ1-2	CASSLPSSLVYGYTF	TGTGCCAGCAGCTTGCCGAGCTCCTTGGTCTATGGCTACACCTTC
TRBV29-1	.	13	.	TRBJ1-1	CSVGAGLRTEAFF	TGCAGCGTTGGCGCAGGCCTGCGCACTGAAGCTTTCTTT